The T cell receptor beta chain under discussion was sequenced for a study of blood T cell repertoires in COVID-19 (dated by TCRdb to about 2020). With respect to the entire study: Samples covering the acute and convalescent phases of COVID-19 were provided by collaborators in the United States, Italy and Spain. Where HLA class I and class II types were available, the types were taken from metadata supplied by the sample provider, not from assay-based typing. The samples were drawn from two sources: the first 160 participants of the ongoing ImmuneRACE study, and 1,000 to 1,500 subjects contributed by 6 global collaborators. The prospective study material was composed of cDNA or gDNA derived from T cells, B-cell-depleted T cells, or PBMCs. Subjects who had been exposed to COVID-19, were actively infected with it, or had recovered from it provided the deeply sampled blood TCRbeta repertoires that made up the dataset. The repertoires were released in a freely available public database meant as a resource for research on the immune response to SARS-CoV-2. The sample metadata nearly always contained a de-identified subject ID, COVID-19 status, age in years and sex.

TCRbeta CDR3 regions were amplified from genomic DNA by means of the immunoSEQ Assay, a bias-controlled multiplex PCR. On the study's bioinformatics: Within the assay, amplification of reference gene primers was used to estimate how many nucleated cells each sample contained. To quantify the absolute abundance of each unique TCRbeta CDR3 rearrangement, sequence reads were collapsed and filtered. For each sample, productive Simpson clonality was calculated by taking the square root of Simpson's diversity index across productive rearrangements. TCRdb provides this immuneACCESS table in a form limited to in-frame rearrangements. Some clones are lacking; in checked studies, under half of them reflect an unresolved V gene, and why the rest are absent is not known. V and J calls and clone size come straight from that table; D and trimming were deduced from the DNA. This sample gives around 300,000 clones in total; 85% to 90% of them show up just once. The ten top clones hold roughly 2.3% of the sample.

Enrolling through a virtual design, the prospective study's participants ranged in age from roughly 18 to 95 years and lived across roughly 23 United States geographic areas. In the prospective study, participants were assigned to cohorts based on the clinical history participants reported in a screening survey and a study questionnaire. Recovered participants in ImmuneRACE Cohort 3 were defined as having two consecutive negative NP/OP PCR tests, clearance from a healthcare professional, or resolution of symptoms. Each participant in the prospective study had whole blood, serum and a nasopharyngeal or oropharyngeal swab collected by mobile phlebotomists. Participants in the prospective study had the option to provide additional blood draws and questionnaires over a roughly 2-month period. Before DNA extraction, blood samples from the prospective study were shipped at room temperature or frozen.

Overall study results and their limits: The amount of clinical and demographic metadata varied by source and participant and was provided uncurated.

A remark on this clone: It lacks a known antigen. One base away there is no much larger clone; base qualities are not given.

Reading from cysteine to phenylalanine, the CDR3 counts 13 amino acids. The read is trimmed to its CDR3 DNA, 39 bases read in frame from base 1. V trim: 8 bases; J trim: 6 bases; unmatched bases: 6. The germline V gene sets CDR1 to SNHLY and CDR2 to FYNNEI. The sequence derives from a woman aged 18 to 35 who had recovered from COVID-19. Sequenced input: PBMCs or T cells enriched from blood (not recorded which). The chain uses TRBV2 and TRBJ1-5; 8 central nucleotides agree with TRBD1. The nucleotide sequence reads TGTGCCAGCGGACAGGGCGTCGGTCAGCCCCAGCATTTT. The resulting protein is CASGQGVGQPQHF.